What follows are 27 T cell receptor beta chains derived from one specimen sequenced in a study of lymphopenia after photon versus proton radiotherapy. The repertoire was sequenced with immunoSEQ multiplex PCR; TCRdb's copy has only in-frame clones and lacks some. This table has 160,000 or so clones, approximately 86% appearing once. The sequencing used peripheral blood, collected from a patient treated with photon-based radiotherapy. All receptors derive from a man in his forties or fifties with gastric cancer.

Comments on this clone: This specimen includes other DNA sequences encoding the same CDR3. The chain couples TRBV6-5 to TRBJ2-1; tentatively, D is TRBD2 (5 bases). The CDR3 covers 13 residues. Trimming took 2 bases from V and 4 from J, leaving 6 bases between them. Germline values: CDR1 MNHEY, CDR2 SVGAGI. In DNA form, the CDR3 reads TGTGCCAGCAGTTACGGGAGATACAATGAGCAGTTCTTC. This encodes CASSYGRYNEQFF.

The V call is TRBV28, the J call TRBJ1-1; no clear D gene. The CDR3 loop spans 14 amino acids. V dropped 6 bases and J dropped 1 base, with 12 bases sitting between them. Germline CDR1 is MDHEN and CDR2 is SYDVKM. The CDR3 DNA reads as TGTGCCAGCAGCCCCCGAAGCTGGAACACTGAAGCTTTCTTT. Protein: CASSPRSWNTEAFF. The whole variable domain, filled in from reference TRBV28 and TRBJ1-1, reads DVKVTQSSRYLVKRTGEKVFLECVQDMDHENMFWYRQDPGLGLRLIYFSYDVKMKEKGDIPEGYSVSREKKERFSLILESASTNQTSMYLCASSPRSWNTEAFFGQGTRLTVV.

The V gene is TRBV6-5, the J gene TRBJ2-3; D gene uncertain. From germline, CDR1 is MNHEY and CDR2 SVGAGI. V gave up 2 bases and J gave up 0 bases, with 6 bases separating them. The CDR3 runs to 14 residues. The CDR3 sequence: CASSYIASTDTQYF. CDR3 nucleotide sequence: TGTGCCAGCAGTTACATCGCAAGCACAGATACGCAGTATTTT.

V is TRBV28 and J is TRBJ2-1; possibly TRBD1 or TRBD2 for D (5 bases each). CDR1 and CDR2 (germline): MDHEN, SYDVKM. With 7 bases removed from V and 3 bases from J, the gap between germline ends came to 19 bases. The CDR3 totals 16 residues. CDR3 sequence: CASKRQGEPFYNEQFF. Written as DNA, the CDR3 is TGTGCCAGCAAAAGGCAGGGAGAGCCATTCTACAATGAGCAGTTCTTC. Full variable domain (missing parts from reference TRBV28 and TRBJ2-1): DVKVTQSSRYLVKRTGEKVFLECVQDMDHENMFWYRQDPGLGLRLIYFSYDVKMKEKGDIPEGYSVSREKKERFSLILESASTNQTSMYLCASKRQGEPFYNEQFFGPGTRLTVL.

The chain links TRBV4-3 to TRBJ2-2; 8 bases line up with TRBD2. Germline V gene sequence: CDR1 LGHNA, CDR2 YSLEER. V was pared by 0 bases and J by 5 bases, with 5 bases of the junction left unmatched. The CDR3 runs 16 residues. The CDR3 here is CASSQDKAGVTGELFF. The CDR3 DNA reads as TGCGCCAGCAGCCAAGATAAAGCGGGAGTAACCGGGGAGCTGTTTTTT.

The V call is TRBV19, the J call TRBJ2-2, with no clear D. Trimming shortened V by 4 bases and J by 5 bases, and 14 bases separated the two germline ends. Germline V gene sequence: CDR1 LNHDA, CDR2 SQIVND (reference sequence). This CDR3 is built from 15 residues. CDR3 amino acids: CASSTAAVTTGELFF. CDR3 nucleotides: TGTGCCAGTAGTACAGCAGCTGTAACGACCGGGGAGCTGTTTTTT. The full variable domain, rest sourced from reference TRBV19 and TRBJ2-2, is DGGITQSPKYLFRKEGQNVTLSCEQNLNHDAMYWYRQDPGQGLRLIYYSQIVNDFQKGDIAEGYSVSREKKESFPLTVTSAQKNPTAFYLCASSTAAVTTGELFFGEGSRLTVL.

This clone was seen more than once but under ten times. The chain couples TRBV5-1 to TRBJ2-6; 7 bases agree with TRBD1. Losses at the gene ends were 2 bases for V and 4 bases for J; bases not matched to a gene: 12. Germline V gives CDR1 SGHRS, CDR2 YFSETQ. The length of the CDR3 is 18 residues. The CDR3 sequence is CASSFPETGLWGANVLTF. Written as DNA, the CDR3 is TGCGCCAGCAGCTTTCCGGAGACAGGGTTGTGGGGGGCCAACGTCCTGACTTTC.

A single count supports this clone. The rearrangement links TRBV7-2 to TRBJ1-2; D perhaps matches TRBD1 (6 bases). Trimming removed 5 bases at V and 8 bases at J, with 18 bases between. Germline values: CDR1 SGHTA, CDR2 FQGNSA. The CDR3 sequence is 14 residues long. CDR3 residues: CASSPTLGAGGYTF. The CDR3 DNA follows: TGTGCCAGCAGCCCCACCCTGGGGGCCGGCGGCTACACCTTC. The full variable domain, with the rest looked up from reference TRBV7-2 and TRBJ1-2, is GAGVSQSPSNKVTEKGKDVELRCDPISGHTALYWYRQSLGQGLEFLIYFQGNSAPDKSGLPSDRFSAERTGGSVSTLTIQRTQQEDSAVYLCASSPTLGAGGYTFGSGTRLTVV.

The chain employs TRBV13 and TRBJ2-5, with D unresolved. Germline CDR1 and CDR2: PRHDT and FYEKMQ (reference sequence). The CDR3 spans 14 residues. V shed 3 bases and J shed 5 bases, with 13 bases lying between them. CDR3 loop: CASSFRRTGETQYF. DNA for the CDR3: TGTGCCAGCAGCTTTCGTCGGACCGGGGAGACCCAGTACTTC. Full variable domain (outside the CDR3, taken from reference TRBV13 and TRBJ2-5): AAGVIQSPRHLIKEKRETATLKCYPIPRHDTVYWYQQGPGQDPQFLISFYEKMQSDKGSIPDRFSAQQFSDYHSELNMSSLELGDSALYFCASSFRRTGETQYFGPGTRLLVL.

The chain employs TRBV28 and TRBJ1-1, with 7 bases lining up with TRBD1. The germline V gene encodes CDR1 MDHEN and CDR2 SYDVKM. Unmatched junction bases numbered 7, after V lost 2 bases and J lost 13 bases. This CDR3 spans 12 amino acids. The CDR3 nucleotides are TGTGCCAGCAGTTTAGGGGACAGTTACGGTTTCTTT. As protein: CASSLGDSYGFF. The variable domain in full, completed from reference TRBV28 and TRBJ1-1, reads DVKVTQSSRYLVKRTGEKVFLECVQDMDHENMFWYRQDPGLGLRLIYFSYDVKMKEKGDIPEGYSVSREKKERFSLILESASTNQTSMYLCASSLGDSYGFFGQGTRLTVV.

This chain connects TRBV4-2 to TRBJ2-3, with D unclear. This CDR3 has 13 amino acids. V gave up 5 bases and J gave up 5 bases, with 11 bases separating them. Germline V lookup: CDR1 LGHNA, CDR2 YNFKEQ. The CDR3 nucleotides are TGTGCCAGCAGCACTCCTGCGGTAGATACGCAGTATTTT. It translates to CASSTPAVDTQYF.

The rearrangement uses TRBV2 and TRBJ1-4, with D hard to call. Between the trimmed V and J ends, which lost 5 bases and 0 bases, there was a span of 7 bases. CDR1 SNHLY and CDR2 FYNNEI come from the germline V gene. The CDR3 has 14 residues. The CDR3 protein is CASSILATNEKLFF. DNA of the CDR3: TGTGCCAGCAGTATCCTTGCAACTAATGAAAAACTGTTTTTT.

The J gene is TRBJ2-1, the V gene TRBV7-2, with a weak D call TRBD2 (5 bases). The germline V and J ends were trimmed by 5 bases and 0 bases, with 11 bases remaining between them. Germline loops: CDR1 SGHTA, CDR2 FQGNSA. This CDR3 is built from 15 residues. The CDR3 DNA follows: TGTGCCAGCAGCGCGAGGGTTAACTCCTACAATGAGCAGTTCTTC. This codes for CASSARVNSYNEQFF. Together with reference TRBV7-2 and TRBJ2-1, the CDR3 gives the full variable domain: GAGVSQSPSNKVTEKGKDVELRCDPISGHTALYWYRQSLGQGLEFLIYFQGNSAPDKSGLPSDRFSAERTGGSVSTLTIQRTQQEDSAVYLCASSARVNSYNEQFFGPGTRLTVL.

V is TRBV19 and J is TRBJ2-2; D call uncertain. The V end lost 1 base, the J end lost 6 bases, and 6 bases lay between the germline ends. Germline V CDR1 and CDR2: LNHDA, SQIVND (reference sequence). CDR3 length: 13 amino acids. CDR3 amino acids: CASSIAGSGELFF. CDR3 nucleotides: TGTGCCAGTAGTATAGCCGGGTCCGGGGAGCTGTTTTTT.

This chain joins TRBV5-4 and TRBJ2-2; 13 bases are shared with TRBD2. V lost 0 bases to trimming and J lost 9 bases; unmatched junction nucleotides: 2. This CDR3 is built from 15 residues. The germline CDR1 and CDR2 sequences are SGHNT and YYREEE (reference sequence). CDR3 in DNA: TGTGCCAGCAGCTTGGGGGGACTAGCGGGAAGGGAGCTGTTTTTT. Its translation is CASSLGGLAGRELFF. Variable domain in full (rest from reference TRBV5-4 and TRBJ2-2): ETGVTQSPTHLIKTRGQQVTLRCSSQSGHNTVSWYQQALGQGPQFIFQYYREEENGRGNFPPRFSGLQFPNYSSELNVNALELDDSALYLCASSLGGLAGRELFFGEGSRLTVL.

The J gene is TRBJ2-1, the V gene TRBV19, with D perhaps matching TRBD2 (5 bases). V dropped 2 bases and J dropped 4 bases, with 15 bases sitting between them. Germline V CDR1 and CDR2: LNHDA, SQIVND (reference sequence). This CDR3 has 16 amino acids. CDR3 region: CASSIPRGPSYNEQFF. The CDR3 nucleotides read TGTGCCAGTAGTATACCCCGAGGGCCCTCTTACAATGAGCAGTTCTTC.

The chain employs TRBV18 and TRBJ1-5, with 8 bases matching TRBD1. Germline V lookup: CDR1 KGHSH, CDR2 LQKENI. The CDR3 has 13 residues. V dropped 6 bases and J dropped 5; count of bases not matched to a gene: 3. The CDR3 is CASSTTGDQPQHF. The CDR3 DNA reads TGTGCCAGCTCCACGACAGGGGATCAGCCCCAGCATTTT. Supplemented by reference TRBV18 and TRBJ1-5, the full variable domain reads NAGVMQNPRHLVRRRGQEARLRCSPMKGHSHVYWYRQLPEEGLKFMVYLQKENIIDESGMPKERFSAEFPKEGPSILRIQQVVRGDSAAYFCASSTTGDQPQHFGDGTRLSIL.

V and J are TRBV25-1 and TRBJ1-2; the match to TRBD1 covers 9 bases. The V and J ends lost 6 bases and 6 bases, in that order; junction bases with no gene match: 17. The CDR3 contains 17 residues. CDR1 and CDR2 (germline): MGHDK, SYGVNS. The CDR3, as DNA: TGTGCCAGCAGCCCCGCTCGGGACAGGGTATTTGCTCATGGCTACACCTTC. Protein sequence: CASSPARDRVFAHGYTF.

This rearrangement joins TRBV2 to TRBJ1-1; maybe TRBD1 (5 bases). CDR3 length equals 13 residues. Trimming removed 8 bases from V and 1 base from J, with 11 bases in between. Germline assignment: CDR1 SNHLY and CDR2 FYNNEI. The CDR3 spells CASGRESNTEAFF. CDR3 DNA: TGTGCCAGCGGCAGGGAGTCGAACACTGAAGCTTTCTTT.

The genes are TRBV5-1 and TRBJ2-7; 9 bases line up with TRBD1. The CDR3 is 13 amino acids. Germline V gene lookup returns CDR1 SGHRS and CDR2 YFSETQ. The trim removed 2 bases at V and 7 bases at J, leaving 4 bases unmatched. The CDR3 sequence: CASSFGTGREQYF. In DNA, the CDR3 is TGCGCCAGCAGCTTCGGGACAGGGAGGGAGCAGTACTTC.

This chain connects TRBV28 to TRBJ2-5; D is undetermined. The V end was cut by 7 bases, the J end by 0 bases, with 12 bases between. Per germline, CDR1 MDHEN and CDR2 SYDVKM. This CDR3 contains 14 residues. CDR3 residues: CASTLQMYQETQYF. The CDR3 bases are TGTGCCAGCACCCTCCAGATGTACCAAGAGACCCAGTACTTC.

The CDR3 sequence is CASSLGTFTSTDTQYF. CDR3 DNA: TGTGCCAGCAGTTTAGGGACGTTTACTAGCACAGATACGCAGTATTTT. This chain uses TRBV27 with TRBJ2-3; D possibly matches TRBD1 or TRBD2 (5 bases each). The V end was cut by 2 bases, the J end by 0 bases, with 12 bases between. The CDR3 extends over 16 amino acids. Germline V gives CDR1 MNHEY, CDR2 SMNVEV (reference sequence).

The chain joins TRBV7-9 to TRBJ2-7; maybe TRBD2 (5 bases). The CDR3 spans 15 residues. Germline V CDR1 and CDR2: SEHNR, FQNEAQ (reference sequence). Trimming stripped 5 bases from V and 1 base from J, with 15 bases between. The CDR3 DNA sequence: TGTGCCAGCAGCGAATCCCGCAGCGGATCCTACGAGCAGTACTTC. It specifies CASSESRSGSYEQYF. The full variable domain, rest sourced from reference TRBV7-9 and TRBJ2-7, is DTGVSQNPRHKITKRGQNVTFRCDPISEHNRLYWYRQTLGQGPEFLTYFQNEAQLEKSRLLSDRFSAERPKGSFSTLEIQRTEQGDSAMYLCASSESRSGSYEQYFGPGTRLTVT.

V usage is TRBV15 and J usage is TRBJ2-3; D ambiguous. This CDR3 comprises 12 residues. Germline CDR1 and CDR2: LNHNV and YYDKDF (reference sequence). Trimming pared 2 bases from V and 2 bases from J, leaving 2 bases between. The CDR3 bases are TGTGCCACCAGCAGACACACAGATACGCAGTATTTT. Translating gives CATSRHTDTQYF.

CDR3 nucleotide sequence: TGTGCCACGGCGGGGTCCTCTGGAAACACCATATATTTT. Residues: CATAGSSGNTIYF. V is TRBV10-3 and J is TRBJ1-3; unclear D gene. Trimming cost V 10 bases and J 0 bases, with 10 bases left between them. Germline CDR1 is ENHRY and CDR2 is SYGVKD. The CDR3 covers 13 residues.

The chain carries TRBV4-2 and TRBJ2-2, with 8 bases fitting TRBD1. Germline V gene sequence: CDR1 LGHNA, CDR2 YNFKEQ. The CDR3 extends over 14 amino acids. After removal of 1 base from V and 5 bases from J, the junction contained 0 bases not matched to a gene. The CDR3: CASSQGQGTGELFF. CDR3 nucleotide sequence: TGTGCCAGCAGCCAAGGACAGGGGACCGGGGAGCTGTTTTTT.

CDR3 DNA: TGTGCCACCAGCAGGGGGGGACTAGCGGGAGGCACAGATACGCAGTATTTT. Translating gives CATSRGGLAGGTDTQYF. The V gene is TRBV15, the J gene TRBJ2-3; 14 bases align to TRBD2. The CDR3 is 17 residues long. With V trimmed by 3 bases and J by 1 base, 3 bases remained unmatched. Germline CDR1 is LNHNV and CDR2 is YYDKDF (reference sequence).